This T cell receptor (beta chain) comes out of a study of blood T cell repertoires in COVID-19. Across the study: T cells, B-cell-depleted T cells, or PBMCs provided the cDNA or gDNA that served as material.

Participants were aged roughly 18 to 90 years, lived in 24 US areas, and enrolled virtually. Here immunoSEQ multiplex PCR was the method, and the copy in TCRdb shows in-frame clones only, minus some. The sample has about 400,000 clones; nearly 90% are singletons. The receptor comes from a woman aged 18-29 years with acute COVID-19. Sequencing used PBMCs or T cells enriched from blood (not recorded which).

The CDR3 here is CASSQDWRDDIGNYGYTF. In DNA form, the CDR3 reads TGTGCCAGCAGCCAAGATTGGAGGGACGATATTGGGAACTATGGCTACACCTTC. This sequence joins TRBV3-1 (or the pseudogene TRBV3-2) and TRBJ1-2; weak D call: TRBD1 (5 bases). Trimming took 0 bases from V and 2 from J, leaving 19 bases between them. CDR1 LGHDT and CDR2 YNNKEL come from the germline V gene (reference sequence). The CDR3 has 18 residues.